This T cell receptor (beta chain) was sequenced during a study of blood T cells in healthy people across ages. A second PCR, run for about 6 to 12 cycles, used a sample-barcoded 5' primer plus a J-beta primer mix. TCRdb itself ran the 5' RACE reads through MiXCR, one entry per CDR3 protein. The sample holds 780,000 or so distinct CDR3 sequences; around half are singletons and the top ten take about 42%. There are 16 residues in the CDR3. V was pared by 0 bases and J by 5 bases, with 19 bases between. The germline CDR1 and CDR2 sequences are DFQATT and SNEGSKA (reference sequence). Material for sequencing was blood. The receptor's source is a man at least 80 years old in good health. The chain couples TRBV20-1 to TRBJ2-5, with D perhaps TRBD2 (7 bases). In nucleotides, the CDR3 is TGCAGTGCTAGAGATGGGGAGGGGGTCGAGTGGGAGACCCAGTACTTC. Its protein is CSARDGEGVEWETQYF.